One and the same sample provided the 24 T cell receptor beta chains below, sequenced in a study of blood T cell repertoires in COVID-19. TCRdb's table, derived via immunoSEQ multiplex PCR, lists solely in-frame clones and lacks some. The data hold 300,000 or so clones, with roughly 91% observed a single time. Sequenced sample: peripheral blood. These receptors were collected from a man aged 50 to 60 with active or convalescent COVID-19.

The rearrangement links TRBV9 to TRBJ1-4; the D is unclear. The CDR3 contains 14 residues. The germline CDR1 and CDR2 sequences are SGDLS and YYNGEE. V was cut by 4 bases and J by 0 bases, with 7 bases left in between. In DNA form, the CDR3 reads TGTGCCAGCAGCCCGTTAGCAACTAATGAAAAACTGTTTTTT. Translated, it gives CASSPLATNEKLFF.

V usage is TRBV10-1 and J usage is TRBJ2-3, with a weak D call TRBD2 (6 bases). Germline V CDR1 and CDR2: WNHNN, SYGVQD (reference sequence). V lost 2 bases to trimming and J lost 3 bases, with 12 bases between them. The CDR3 is made up of 15 amino acids. The CDR3 nucleotides are TGCGCCAGCAGTGAGGCACTAGCAGTAACAGATACGCAGTATTTT. Translating it yields CASSEALAVTDTQYF.

J is TRBJ2-5 and V is TRBV10-2, with TRBD2 matching 7 bases. The CDR3 extends over 16 amino acids. Germline V lookup: CDR1 WSHSY, CDR2 SAAADI. With 2 bases clipped from V and 4 bases from J, the junction kept 10 bases outside the gene matches. Here the CDR3 DNA reads TGCGCCAGCAGTGAGGATGGACTAGTGGGGGGAGAGACCCAGTACTTC. It is translated as CASSEDGLVGGETQYF.

The chain recombines TRBV27 with TRBJ2-3, with unresolved D. With 5 bases removed from V and 2 bases from J, the gap between germline ends came to 11 bases. Germline V gene sequence: CDR1 MNHEY, CDR2 SMNVEV (reference sequence). The length of the CDR3 is 14 residues. The CDR3 loop reads CASSPHRDTDTQYF. CDR3 bases: TGTGCCAGCAGTCCCCATCGAGACACAGATACGCAGTATTTT.

With respect to this clone: One end of the junction is discordant with germline, which a read error may explain. The rearrangement joins TRBV3-1 (or the pseudogene TRBV3-2) to TRBJ2-7; 10 bases fit TRBD1. There are 16 residues in the CDR3. The germline gives CDR1 LGHDT, CDR2 YNNKEL (reference sequence). CDR3 sequence (DNA): TGTGCCAGCACCCAAGGGTCGGGACAGGGGCAGTACGAGCAGTACTTC. Translated: CASTQGSGQGQYEQYF.

V gene TRBV6-4 combines with J gene TRBJ2-1, with TRBD2 identical over 10 bases. CDR1 and CDR2 (germline): MRHNA, SNTAGT. Trimming at V came to 4 bases and at J to 4 bases, leaving 4 bases not matched to a gene. This CDR3 contains 15 residues. CDR3 in DNA: TGTGCCAGCAGTGCCCGAGCGGGGGGGTACAATGAGCAGTTCTTC. It yields the protein CASSARAGGYNEQFF.

J is TRBJ2-5 and V is TRBV7-9, with D possibly TRBD2 on 6 matching bases. From germline, CDR1 is SEHNR and CDR2 FQNEAQ (reference sequence). The CDR3 loop spans 14 amino acids. Trimming removed 6 bases from V and 3 bases from J, with 14 bases in between. CDR3 region: CASRIMEGKETQYF. The DNA for the CDR3 is TGTGCCAGCAGGATAATGGAGGGGAAAGAGACCCAGTACTTC.

The chain has TRBV29-1 and TRBJ2-1, with D unresolved. The CDR3 has 15 residues. Germline V gives CDR1 SQVTM, CDR2 ANQGSEA. Deletions cut 2 bases from V and 0 bases from J, with 11 bases between. Here the CDR3 reads CSVEYRPISYNEQFF. In nucleotides, the CDR3 is TGCAGCGTTGAATACAGACCCATCTCCTACAATGAGCAGTTCTTC.

This rearrangement joins TRBV30 to TRBJ1-1; 8 nucleotides match TRBD1. The V and J ends lost 4 bases and 7 bases, in that order; junction bases with no gene match: 8. Germline assignment: CDR1 GTSNPN and CDR2 SVGIG (reference sequence). CDR3 length: 13 residues. The CDR3 DNA follows: TGTGCCTGGACGGGCAGGGGGCAAATTGAAGCTTTCTTT. Its protein product is CAWTGRGQIEAFF.

This clone was seen only once. The rearrangement joins TRBV7-7 to TRBJ2-1; TRBD2 matches 10 bases. This CDR3 spans 16 amino acids. Germline-derived CDR1 and CDR2 are SSHAT and FNYEAQ (reference sequence). With V trimmed by 6 bases and J by 5 bases, 10 bases remained unmatched. In DNA, the CDR3 is TGTGCCAGCAGTCGTAATTTAGCGGGAGGAAACAATGAGCAGTTCTTC. Its translation is CASSRNLAGGNNEQFF.

V is TRBV2 and J is TRBJ2-3; 8 nucleotides agree with TRBD1. V dropped 5 bases and J dropped 7; count of bases not matched to a gene: 5. The germline CDR1 and CDR2 sequences are SNHLY and FYNNEI. The CDR3 contains 13 residues. In DNA, the CDR3 is TGTGCCAGCAGTTCTTACAGGGGGTATACGCAGTATTTT. Its translation: CASSSYRGYTQYF.

The chain combines TRBV12-3 or TRBV12-4 with TRBJ2-7, with D perhaps TRBD1 (5 bases). V lost 3 bases, J lost 6 bases, and 9 bases lay in between. The CDR3 is 12 residues long. As DNA, the CDR3 is TGTGCCAGCAGTTTCATTCAGGGCGAGCAGTACTTC. This gives the protein CASSFIQGEQYF.

The CDR3 protein is CASSLYGQPQHF. CDR3 in DNA: TGTGCCAGCAGTTTGTACGGGCAGCCCCAGCATTTT. The chain is built from TRBV28 and TRBJ1-5; no clear D. CDR1 and CDR2 (germline): MDHEN, SYDVKM. CDR3 length equals 12 residues. The ends were cut back, 3 bases at V and 7 bases at J, with 7 bases in the middle.

This chain links TRBV30 with TRBJ1-6, with a tentative D call TRBD1 (5 bases). Trimming cost V 6 bases and J 0 bases, with 15 bases left between them. CDR3 length: 16 amino acids. Germline CDR1 is GTSNPN and CDR2 is SVGIG (reference sequence). CDR3 nucleotides: TGTGCCTGTTACTCGGAGGGGAGCTCCTATAATTCACCCCTCCACTTT. This sequence encodes CACYSEGSSYNSPLHF.

The chain uses TRBV27 and TRBJ1-5, with TRBD1 identical over 8 bases. In germline, CDR1 is MNHEY, CDR2 SMNVEV (reference sequence). V trimming: 8 bases; J trimming: 6 bases; junction bases outside the gene matches: 3. The CDR3 runs to 12 residues. This CDR3 reads CASQDRGQPQHF. DNA for the CDR3: TGTGCCAGCCAAGACAGGGGTCAGCCCCAGCATTTT.

The chain has TRBV9 and TRBJ1-1, with TRBD1 as a possible D gene (6 bases). The CDR3 sequence is 17 residues long. The ends were cut back, 3 bases at V and 3 bases at J, with 21 bases in the middle. In germline, CDR1 is SGDLS, CDR2 YYNGEE. The CDR3 region has the DNA TGTGCCAGCAGCGCCCAGGGGTGGCCCGGACCGCACACTGAAGCTTTCTTT. Protein: CASSAQGWPGPHTEAFF.

This clone came up a few times. The chain is built from TRBV5-4 and TRBJ2-2; unclear D gene. The CDR3 is 14 residues long. The ends were cut back, 4 bases at V and 2 bases at J, with 9 bases in the middle. CDR1 is SGHNT and CDR2 is YYREEE in the germline V gene (reference sequence). CDR3 residues: CASSLQDNTGELFF. The CDR3 region has the DNA TGTGCCAGCAGCCTCCAGGATAACACCGGGGAGCTGTTTTTT.

This chain's CDR3 is CASSLGGSADTQYF. DNA of the CDR3: TGCGCCAGCAGCCTTGGGGGGTCCGCAGATACGCAGTATTTT. The rearrangement links TRBV5-1 to TRBJ2-3; D may be TRBD2 (6 bases). Per the germline V gene, CDR1 is SGHRS and CDR2 is YFSETQ. Deletions cut 4 bases from V and 4 bases from J, with 13 bases between. This CDR3 contains 14 residues.

This chain joins TRBV5-6 and TRBJ2-7; 7 bases are a match to TRBD1. Trimming at V came to 1 base and at J to 4 bases, leaving 8 bases not matched to a gene. From germline, CDR1 is SGHDT and CDR2 YYEEEE. The CDR3 extends over 15 amino acids. CDR3 residues: CASSLLGTEVYEQYF. Written as DNA, the CDR3 is TGTGCCAGCAGCTTGCTGGGGACAGAAGTGTACGAGCAGTACTTC.

The V and J genes are TRBV14 and TRBJ1-4, with 7 bases matching TRBD1. Germline loops: CDR1 SGHDN, CDR2 FVKESK. Germline trimming cut 2 bases from V and 8 bases from J; bases unmatched to any gene: 2. CDR3 length: 13 amino acids. The CDR3 is CASSQPGGEKLFF. The CDR3 DNA is TGTGCCAGCAGCCAACCAGGGGGGGAAAAACTGTTTTTT.

The chain uses TRBV28 and TRBJ2-1, with 11 bases aligning to TRBD1. V shed 6 bases, J shed 6 bases, and the junction held 4 bases outside the gene matches. The CDR3 extends over 14 amino acids. Germline CDR1 and CDR2: MDHEN and SYDVKM. The CDR3 DNA reads TGTGCCAGCAGCCCCGGGACAGGGGGCAATGAGCAGTTCTTC. It translates to CASSPGTGGNEQFF.

In DNA form, the CDR3 reads TGTGCCAGCAGCCGCCGCCAGGGGGCGCTCAATGAGCAGTTCTTC. Translating it yields CASSRRQGALNEQFF. The chain uses TRBV9 and TRBJ2-1; the match to TRBD1 covers 8 bases. CDR1 SGDLS and CDR2 YYNGEE come from the germline V gene. V dropped 4 bases and J dropped 6; count of bases not matched to a gene: 9. This CDR3 spans 15 amino acids.

The sample holds a few counts of this clone. The chain carries TRBV7-9 and TRBJ2-7; tentatively, D is TRBD1 (5 bases). The V gene lost 5 bases and the J gene lost 1 base, with 12 bases spanning the gap. The CDR3 length is 14 residues. Germline-derived CDR1 and CDR2 are SEHNR and FQNEAQ (reference sequence). The CDR3 coding sequence is TGTGCCAGCAGCCCCAGACAGTCTTCCTACGAGCAGTACTTC. It translates to CASSPRQSSYEQYF.

The table lists this clone with a count of one. The CDR3 sequence is CATSDYWGLEGYTF. The CDR3 DNA reads as TGTGCCACCAGTGATTATTGGGGGCTGGAAGGCTACACCTTC. The gene calls are TRBV24-1 and TRBJ1-2, with D possibly being TRBD1 (6 bases). The CDR3 loop spans 14 amino acids. The V end lost 2 bases, the J end lost 8 bases, and 14 bases lay between the germline ends. Germline lookup yields CDR1 KGHDR and CDR2 SFDVKD.